These 30 T cell receptor beta chains were sequenced from one sample in a study of blood T cells in healthy people across ages. Alongside a J-beta primer mix, a sample-barcoded 5' primer served in a second PCR lasting about 7 to 12 cycles. MiXCR, applied by TCRdb to the 5' RACE reads, yields one record per CDR3 protein. The sample shows about 1.6 million distinct CDR3 sequences, about 31% of them seen only once. Source material: blood. The origin of the receptors is a woman in her thirties in good health.

About this clonotype itself: Possible read error: a much larger clone is one base away. J is TRBJ2-3 and V is TRBV4-2; a possible D gene is TRBD2 (5 bases). CDR3 size: 17 residues. CDR1 and CDR2 (germline): LGHNA, YNFKEQ. CDR3 sequence: CASSPRLGREPADMQYF. The CDR3, as DNA: TGTGCCAGCAGCCCTCGTTTAGGCCGGGAACCGGCAGATATGCAGTATTTT.

This clonotype appeared a few times. The chain employs TRBV6-1 and TRBJ1-1, with 10 bases matching TRBD1. V lost 6 bases and J lost 0; bases outside the gene matches: 10. Germline-derived CDR1 and CDR2 are MNHNS and SASEGT. This CDR3 has 17 amino acids. The CDR3 DNA sequence: TGTGCCAGCAGCCCCCGTGGGACAGGGGTCATGAACACTGAAGCTTTCTTT. As protein: CASSPRGTGVMNTEAFF.

The chain uses TRBV6-1 and TRBJ2-1; perhaps TRBD2 as D (5 bases). Per the germline V gene, CDR1 is MNHNS and CDR2 is SASEGT. This CDR3 has 18 residues. Between the trimmed V and J ends, which lost 0 bases and 3 bases, there was a span of 18 bases. The CDR3: CASSEAGLGVWRYNEQFF. The CDR3 coding sequence is TGTGCCAGCAGTGAAGCTGGGCTCGGGGTTTGGCGCTACAATGAGCAGTTCTTC.

This clonotype has just a few counts. The chain recombines TRBV12-3 or TRBV12-4 with TRBJ2-5; D gene ambiguous. Trimming removed 3 bases at V and 5 bases at J, with 10 bases between. This CDR3 comprises 13 residues. This CDR3 reads CASSFVQAETQYF. As DNA, the CDR3 is TGTGCCAGCAGTTTTGTCCAGGCGGAGACCCAGTACTTC.

This chain links TRBV20-1 with TRBJ1-5; D unresolved. CDR3 length: 13 residues. The V and J ends lost 0 bases and 5 bases respectively, with 8 bases between them. Germline V lookup: CDR1 DFQATT, CDR2 SNEGSKA (reference sequence). CDR3 region: CSAREGSDQPQHF. For the CDR3, the DNA is TGCAGTGCTAGAGAAGGGTCCGATCAGCCCCAGCATTTT.

The chain employs TRBV20-1 and TRBJ2-1; 9 bases agree with TRBD2. J was trimmed by 5 bases and V by 0 bases; bases with no gene match: 5. Germline CDR1 reads DFQATT; CDR2 reads SNEGSKA (reference sequence). The CDR3 length is 15 residues. The CDR3 region has the DNA TGCAGTGCTAGAGATCTTGAGCGGGGGGACAATGAGCAGTTCTTC. This sequence encodes CSARDLERGDNEQFF.

In its sample, this clonotype was seen many times. The rearrangement uses TRBV7-3 and TRBJ2-7; 7 bases map to TRBD1. The CDR3 runs to 15 residues. Germline CDR1 reads SGHTA; CDR2 reads FQGTGA. The J segment lost 3 bases and the V segment lost 5 bases, leaving 10 bases of the junction unmatched. In DNA, the CDR3 is TGTGCCAGCAGCATAGGACAGGCCGGGGACTACGAGCAGTACTTC. Its translation: CASSIGQAGDYEQYF.

Only a few counts were recorded for this clonotype. The chain has TRBV29-1 and TRBJ2-7; TRBD2 is a possible D gene (7 bases). Germline V gives CDR1 SQVTM, CDR2 ANQGSEA. Between the trimmed V and J ends, which lost 7 bases and 2 bases, there was a span of 15 bases. The CDR3 runs 13 residues. CDR3 amino acids: CSAGEGPAYEQYF. DNA for the CDR3: TGCAGCGCAGGGGAGGGACCTGCCTACGAGCAGTACTTC.

J is TRBJ2-7 and V is TRBV9; a possible D gene is TRBD1 (6 bases). Looked up from germline, CDR1 is SGDLS and CDR2 is YYNGEE. V was cut by 3 bases and J by 6 bases, with 10 bases left in between. CDR3 size: 12 residues. The CDR3 region is CASSDQGPEQYF. Written as DNA, the CDR3 is TGTGCCAGCAGCGATCAGGGGCCCGAGCAGTACTTC.

This clonotype was observed once. A single base separates this from a much larger clone, so it may be a read error. The chain recombines TRBV29-1 with TRBJ2-7, with unresolved D. This CDR3 is built from 12 residues. Germline CDR1 SQVTM, CDR2 ANQGSEA. CDR3 amino acids: CSGEERPYEQYF. CDR3 nucleotide sequence: TGCAGCGGTGAAGAGCGCCCCTACGAGCAGTACTTC.

This clonotype was counted between two and nine times. The genes are TRBV5-1 and TRBJ1-6; TRBD1 matches at 9 bases. Germline values: CDR1 SGHRS, CDR2 YFSETQ. After removal of 3 bases from V and 7 bases from J, the junction contained 8 bases not matched to a gene. The CDR3 length is 16 residues. Written as DNA, the CDR3 is TGCGCCAGCAGCTGGGGACAGGGAGGATTCAATTCACCCCTCCACTTT. Protein sequence: CASSWGQGGFNSPLHF. The complete variable domain, with remaining parts taken from reference TRBV5-1 and TRBJ1-6, reads KAGVTQTPRYLIKTRGQQVTLSCSPISGHRSVSWYQQTPGQGLQFLFEYFSETQRNKGNFPGRFSGRQFSNSRSEMNVSTLELGDSALYLCASSWGQGGFNSPLHFGNGTRLTVT.

The chain couples TRBV20-1 to TRBJ2-3; D remains ambiguous. The CDR3 sequence is 13 residues long. V was shortened by 8 bases and J by 3 bases, with 15 bases between the two germline ends. From germline, CDR1 is DFQATT and CDR2 SNEGSKA (reference sequence). The CDR3 region is CSFPSRATDTQYF. The CDR3 coding sequence is TGCAGTTTCCCCTCTCGGGCGACAGATACGCAGTATTTT.

In its sample, this clonotype was seen a few times. This chain connects TRBV5-6 to TRBJ1-2; D is perhaps TRBD1 (6 bases). Germline V gene data show CDR1 as SGHDT and CDR2 as YYEEEE. This CDR3 is built from 13 residues. Trimming cost V 0 bases and J 8 bases, with 11 bases left between them. The CDR3: CASSLGGGEGYTF. CDR3 sequence (DNA): TGTGCCAGCAGCTTGGGAGGGGGTGAAGGCTACACCTTC.

This clonotype came up a few times. DNA for the CDR3: TGTGCCAGCAGCCCCGACAGTTTCAACGAGCAGTACTTC. Protein: CASSPDSFNEQYF. This sequence joins TRBV5-4 and TRBJ2-5; TRBD1 is a possible D gene (5 bases). The DNA end favors TRBJ2-7, so the J call may be wrong. The CDR3 has 13 residues. Germline CDR1 reads SGHNT; CDR2 reads YYREEE (reference sequence).

V is TRBV13 and J is TRBJ1-1; a weak D match, TRBD1 (5 bases). CDR3 length: 16 amino acids. The germline gives CDR1 PRHDT, CDR2 FYEKMQ (reference sequence). V was trimmed by 4 bases and J by 7 bases, leaving 22 bases between them. Written as DNA, the CDR3 is TGTGCCAGCAGCTCATCCCGGGACGGCCTTCAAGGTGAAGCTTTCTTT. This translates into CASSSSRDGLQGEAFF.

This chain joins TRBV6-2 or TRBV6-3 and TRBJ1-1, with a tentative D call TRBD1 (5 bases). Germline values: CDR1 MNHEY, CDR2 SVGEGT. This CDR3 is 14 amino acids long. The V and J ends lost 6 bases and 0 bases respectively, with 11 bases between them. The CDR3 DNA follows: TGTGCCAGCAGAAAAGGGACGGTGAACACTGAAGCTTTCTTT. Amino acid sequence: CASRKGTVNTEAFF.

There are a few counts of this clonotype. The chain is built from TRBV6-2 or TRBV6-3 and TRBJ2-7; TRBD1 matches at 9 bases. The CDR3 consists of 14 residues. Germline V gene data show CDR1 as MNHEY and CDR2 as SVGEGT. Losses at the gene ends were 4 bases for V and 6 bases for J; bases not matched to a gene: 7. CDR3 sequence (DNA): TGTGCCAGCAGTTCCCGGGACAGGGTAGGCGAGCAGTACTTC. It specifies CASSSRDRVGEQYF.

The CDR3 protein is CSVETGTVRTGELFF. CDR3 in DNA: TGCAGCGTTGAGACAGGGACGGTACGCACCGGGGAGCTGTTTTTT. This chain links TRBV29-1 with TRBJ2-2; 7 positions match TRBD1. Germline values: CDR1 SQVTM, CDR2 ANQGSEA. This CDR3 has 15 residues. With V trimmed by 3 bases and J by 4 bases, 8 bases remained unmatched.

The CDR3 sequence is CASSSTLSFGSRETQYF. The CDR3 nucleotides read TGTGCCAGCAGCTCTACCTTGTCTTTTGGATCCCGCGAGACCCAGTACTTC. This rearrangement joins TRBV11-2 to TRBJ2-5; D gene unclear. The CDR3 totals 17 residues. Per the germline V gene, CDR1 is SGHAT and CDR2 is FQNNGV. V shed 4 bases and J shed 5 bases, with 23 bases lying between them.

The chain couples TRBV28 to TRBJ2-1, with TRBD1 matching 10 bases. Germline V CDR1 and CDR2: MDHEN, SYDVKM. The CDR3 runs to 15 residues. Trimming at V came to 5 bases and at J to 13 bases, leaving 14 bases not matched to a gene. The DNA for the CDR3 is TGTGCCAGCAGTCATAGGGACAGGGGTTTGGAGACCCAGTTCTTC. Its translation is CASSHRDRGLETQFF. The full variable domain, completed using reference TRBV28 and TRBJ2-1, is DVKVTQSSRYLVKRTGEKVFLECVQDMDHENMFWYRQDPGLGLRLIYFSYDVKMKEKGDIPEGYSVSREKKERFSLILESASTNQTSMYLCASSHRDRGLETQFFGPGTRLTVL.

This clonotype has only a few counts. The gene calls are TRBV4-1 and TRBJ1-1; D gene ambiguous. Germline values: CDR1 MGHRA, CDR2 YSYEKL. V lost 4 bases and J 0 bases, leaving 12 bases between the germline ends. This CDR3 contains 15 residues. CDR3 coding DNA: TGCGCCAGCAGCCGATCGGCAGCGATGAACACTGAAGCTTTCTTT. Its translation is CASSRSAAMNTEAFF.

The rearrangement links TRBV10-3 to TRBJ1-5; D is possibly TRBD1 (6 bases). This CDR3 contains 13 residues. Germline V gives CDR1 ENHRY, CDR2 SYGVKD. Trimming stripped 3 bases from V and 5 bases from J, with 8 bases between. The CDR3 region has the DNA TGTGCCATCAGTGACAGGGGTCATCAGCCCCAGCATTTT. It translates to CAISDRGHQPQHF.

J is TRBJ2-5 and V is TRBV6-1, with 11 bases aligning to TRBD2. The CDR3 spans 16 residues. Germline CDR1 reads MNHNS; CDR2 reads SASEGT. V lost 4 bases, J lost 4 bases, and 8 bases stayed unmatched. CDR3 coding DNA: TGTGCCAGCAGTGTCCGTAGCGGGAGGGCGTCAGAGACCCAGTACTTC. Translating it yields CASSVRSGRASETQYF.

This clonotype was counted a few times. J is TRBJ2-3 and V is TRBV20-1; 14 bases are shared with TRBD2. Germline lookup yields CDR1 DFQATT and CDR2 SNEGSKA (reference sequence). V trimming: 5 bases; J trimming: 8 bases; junction bases outside the gene matches: 6. The length of the CDR3 is 14 residues. CDR3 in amino acids: CSAGTSGRLATQYF. The CDR3 nucleotides are TGCAGTGCTGGGACTAGCGGGAGATTAGCTACGCAGTATTTT.

As to this clonotype: A much bigger clone sits one base away, suggesting this may be a read error. This rearrangement joins TRBV11-2 to TRBJ2-1; D possibly corresponds to TRBD2 (5 bases). The length of the CDR3 is 15 residues. Germline V gene lookup returns CDR1 SGHAT and CDR2 FQNNGV. The CDR3 protein is CASSPHSGGYKEQFF. The CDR3 coding sequence is TGTGCCAGCAGCCCCCACAGCGGCGGGTACAAGGAGCAGTTCTTC.

The chain uses TRBV29-1 and TRBJ2-3; the D is unclear. The CDR3 totals 13 residues. The germline CDR1 and CDR2 sequences are SQVTM and ANQGSEA. The germline V and J ends were trimmed by 3 bases and 0 bases, with 7 bases remaining between them. In DNA, the CDR3 is TGCAGCGTTGAGGGCTTGAGCACAGATACGCAGTATTTT. Protein: CSVEGLSTDTQYF.

The chain links TRBV27 to TRBJ2-2, with 7 bases matching TRBD1. The J segment lost 5 bases and the V segment lost 4 bases, leaving 7 bases of the junction unmatched. Looked up from germline, CDR1 is MNHEY and CDR2 is SMNVEV (reference sequence). This CDR3 contains 15 residues. The CDR3 region has the DNA TGTGCCAGCAGTTATACAGGGGTAGGGACCGGGGAGCTGTTTTTT. Encoded protein: CASSYTGVGTGELFF.

The chain employs TRBV6-5 and TRBJ2-3; D is uncertain. This CDR3 has 17 amino acids. Trimming removed 4 bases at V and 1 base at J, with 18 bases between. Germline values: CDR1 MNHEY, CDR2 SVGAGI. The CDR3 reads CASSSVTSLLGTDTQYF. Here the CDR3 DNA reads TGTGCCAGCAGTTCCGTTACCTCCCTCTTGGGCACAGATACGCAGTATTTT.

The V call is TRBV20-1, the J call TRBJ2-7, with 9 positions matching TRBD1. V was pared by 4 bases and J by 6 bases, with 10 bases of the junction left unmatched. The CDR3 contains 14 residues. CDR1 DFQATT and CDR2 SNEGSKA come from the germline V gene (reference sequence). For the CDR3, the DNA is TGCAGTGCTAATCCCGTGACAGGGGGGCGCGAGCAGTACTTC. Translated: CSANPVTGGREQYF.

The J gene is TRBJ1-1, the V gene TRBV12-3 or TRBV12-4; D is possibly TRBD1 (5 bases). Trimming stripped 7 bases from V and 0 bases from J, with 12 bases between. The CDR3 is made up of 14 amino acids. The chain's CDR3 is CASKMTAMNTEAFF. The CDR3 DNA sequence: TGTGCCAGCAAAATGACAGCGATGAACACTGAAGCTTTCTTT.